This T cell receptor beta chain comes out of a study of blood T cell repertoires in COVID-19. At the level of the study: Sites across the United States, Italy and Spain contributed samples from acute and convalescent COVID-19. The analysed material was cDNA or gDNA that came from T cells, B-cell-depleted T cells, or PBMCs.

This CDR3 is 16 amino acids long. CDR1 is MGHDK and CDR2 is SYGVNS in the germline V gene. The V and J ends lost 1 base and 0 bases, in that order; junction bases with no gene match: 4. In the original analysis: Estimated nucleated cell counts came from reference gene primer amplification. Profiled with immunoSEQ multiplex PCR; TCRdb holds only in-frame clones, not every one. V, J and clone size are those of that table, while D and trimming were read from the DNA. The profile shows about 250,000 clones, about nine tenths of them singletons. The receptor comes from a woman aged 55-69 years who had recovered from COVID-19. The sample consisted of peripheral blood. The chain links TRBV25-1 to TRBJ2-7; 9 bases align to TRBD1. CDR3 residues: CASSEWGTGNSYEQYF. The CDR3 DNA sequence: TGTGCCAGCAGTGAATGGGGGACAGGGAACTCCTACGAGCAGTACTTC.